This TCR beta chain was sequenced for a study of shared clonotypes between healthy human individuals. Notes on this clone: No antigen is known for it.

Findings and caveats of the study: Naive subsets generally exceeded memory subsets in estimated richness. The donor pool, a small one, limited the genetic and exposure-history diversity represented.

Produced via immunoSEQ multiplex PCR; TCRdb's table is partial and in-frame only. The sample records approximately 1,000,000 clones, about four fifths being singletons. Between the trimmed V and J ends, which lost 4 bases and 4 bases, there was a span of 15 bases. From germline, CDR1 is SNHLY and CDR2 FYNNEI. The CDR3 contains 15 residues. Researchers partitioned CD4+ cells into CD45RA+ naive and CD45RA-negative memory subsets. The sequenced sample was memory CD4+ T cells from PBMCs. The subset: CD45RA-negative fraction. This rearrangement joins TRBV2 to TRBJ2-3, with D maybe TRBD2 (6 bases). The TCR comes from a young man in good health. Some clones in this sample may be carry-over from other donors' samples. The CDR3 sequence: CASSALAQFADTQYF. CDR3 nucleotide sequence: TGTGCCAGCAGTGCCCTAGCGCAGTTCGCAGATACGCAGTATTTT.